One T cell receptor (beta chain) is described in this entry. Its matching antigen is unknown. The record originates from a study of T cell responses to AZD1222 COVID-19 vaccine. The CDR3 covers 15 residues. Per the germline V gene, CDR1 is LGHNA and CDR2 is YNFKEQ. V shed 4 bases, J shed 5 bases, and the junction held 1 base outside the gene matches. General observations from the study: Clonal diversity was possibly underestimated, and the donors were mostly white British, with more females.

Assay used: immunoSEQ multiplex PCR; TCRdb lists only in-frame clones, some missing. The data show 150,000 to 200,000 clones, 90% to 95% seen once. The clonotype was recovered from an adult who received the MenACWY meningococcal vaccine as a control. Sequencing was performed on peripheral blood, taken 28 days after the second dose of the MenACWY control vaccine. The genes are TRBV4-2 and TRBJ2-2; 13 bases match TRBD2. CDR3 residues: CASSRTSGGTGELFF. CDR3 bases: TGTGCCAGCAGCCGGACTAGCGGGGGTACCGGGGAGCTGTTTTTT.